The 13 T cell receptor beta chains reported below all come from one sample, sequenced in a study of human T cells and chemical hapten exposure. MiXCR, applied by TCRdb to the RACE reads, yields one record per CDR3 protein. The sample includes some 180,000 distinct CDR3 sequences, about 22% of them seen just once. Stated time point: patch test 3, about 24 weeks after DPC sensitization. Treatment: therapeutic diphenylcyclopropenone sensitization with weekly scalp DPC. Sample: whole blood, taken in connection with sensitization to the hapten diphenylcyclopropenone (DPC). The receptors here all came from a woman in her 40s with alopecia areata. Some clones in this sample may be carry-over from other donors' samples.

The chain uses TRBV7-2 and TRBJ1-2, with D tentatively TRBD1 (5 bases). CDR3 length: 16 residues. Germline V gene sequence: CDR1 SGHTA, CDR2 FQGNSA. Trimming removed 1 base at V and 2 bases at J, with 14 bases between. For the CDR3, the DNA is TGTGCCAGCAGCTTAGAATGGGGCAGGGCAAACTATGGCTACACCTTC. Translating gives CASSLEWGRANYGYTF. The whole variable domain, remainder taken from reference TRBV7-2 and TRBJ1-2, is GAGVSQSPSNKVTEKGKDVELRCDPISGHTALYWYRQSLGQGLEFLIYFQGNSAPDKSGLPSDRFSAERTGGSVSTLTIQRTQQEDSAVYLCASSLEWGRANYGYTFGSGTRLTVV.

A few counts support this clonotype. The chain carries TRBV20-1 and TRBJ1-3; the match to TRBD1 covers 8 bases. V lost 1 base, J lost 5 bases, and 4 bases stayed unmatched. Germline V CDR1 and CDR2: DFQATT, SNEGSKA (reference sequence). The CDR3 is 14 amino acids. The CDR3, as DNA: TGCAGTGCTAGAGCGGGACAGGCCCGAAACACCATATATTTT. It encodes CSARAGQARNTIYF.

The chain links TRBV6-2 or TRBV6-3 to TRBJ1-1; D call uncertain. The germline gives CDR1 MNHEY, CDR2 SVGEGT. The CDR3 is 14 residues long. V lost 7 bases, J lost 0 bases, and 12 bases lay in between. Here the CDR3 reads CASTLHGLNTEAFF. CDR3 in DNA: TGTGCCAGCACCCTACACGGTTTGAACACTGAAGCTTTCTTT.

This clonotype has ten or more counts. The chain couples TRBV20-1 to TRBJ2-7; D is undetermined. Germline CDR1 and CDR2: DFQATT and SNEGSKA (reference sequence). V was shortened by 4 bases and J by 3 bases, with 7 bases between the two germline ends. The CDR3 contains 11 residues. The DNA of the CDR3 is TGCAGTGCTATTAAGGGCTACGAGCAGTACTTC. It translates to CSAIKGYEQYF.

This clonotype was found a few times. The chain links TRBV11-2 to TRBJ2-7, with D tentatively TRBD1 (6 bases). This CDR3 region has 13 residues. Between the trimmed V and J ends, which lost 6 bases and 2 bases, there was a span of 11 bases. CDR1 is SGHAT and CDR2 is FQNNGV in the germline V gene. Here the CDR3 DNA reads TGTGCCAGCAGAGGAACAGGGACCTACGAGCAGTACTTC. This translates into CASRGTGTYEQYF.

This clonotype has more than one count but fewer than ten. The chain links TRBV7-9 to TRBJ2-7; TRBD1 aligns across 7 bases. V shed 4 bases, J shed 1 base, and the junction held 10 bases outside the gene matches. Germline loops: CDR1 SEHNR, CDR2 FQNEAQ (reference sequence). The CDR3 is 16 residues long. The CDR3 DNA sequence: TGTGCCAGCAGCTCACCCTACAGGGGCCAATCCTACGAGCAGTACTTC. Translating it yields CASSSPYRGQSYEQYF.

The chain employs TRBV7-8 and TRBJ2-2; TRBD1 aligns across 7 bases. CDR1 and CDR2 (germline): SGHVS, FQNEAQ. The CDR3 sequence is 16 residues long. The trim removed 1 base at V and 0 bases at J, leaving 2 bases unmatched. The CDR3 is CASSLVGQANTGELFF. As DNA, the CDR3 is TGTGCCAGCAGCTTAGTAGGACAGGCGAACACCGGGGAGCTGTTTTTT.

This clonotype has just a few counts. J is TRBJ2-2 and V is TRBV2; D remains ambiguous. Germline assignment: CDR1 SNHLY and CDR2 FYNNEI. The CDR3 contains 13 residues. The V and J ends lost 4 bases and 4 bases respectively, with 7 bases between them. The CDR3 DNA is TGTGCCAGCAGTGGTATTCGCACCGGGGAGCTGTTTTTT. Translated, it gives CASSGIRTGELFF.

There are a few counts of this clonotype. The J gene is TRBJ2-7, the V gene TRBV28, with D perhaps matching TRBD2 (6 bases). Deletions cut 2 bases from V and 5 bases from J, with 10 bases between. Germline CDR1 and CDR2: MDHEN and SYDVKM. The CDR3 sequence is 13 residues long. The CDR3 protein is CASSLTSPHEQYF. For the CDR3, the DNA is TGTGCCAGCAGTTTAACTAGCCCCCACGAGCAGTACTTC.

The chain is built from TRBV28 and TRBJ2-7; no clear D gene. The length of the CDR3 is 16 residues. The V and J ends lost 1 base and 2 bases respectively, with 15 bases between them. CDR1 and CDR2 (germline): MDHEN, SYDVKM. Here the CDR3 DNA reads TGTGCCAGCAGTTTATCTGGAGTCGGGTTCCCCTACGAGCAGTACTTC. This sequence encodes CASSLSGVGFPYEQYF.

Only a few counts were recorded for this clonotype. V usage is TRBV20-1 and J usage is TRBJ2-3; the match to TRBD2 covers 10 bases. V shed 1 base, J shed 3 bases, and the junction held 7 bases outside the gene matches. The germline V gene encodes CDR1 DFQATT and CDR2 SNEGSKA (reference sequence). The CDR3 length is 16 residues. CDR3 nucleotides: TGCAGTGCTAGAGGGGCTAGCGGGAGTACGACAGATACGCAGTATTTT. Its translation is CSARGASGSTTDTQYF.

The rearrangement joins TRBV7-9 to TRBJ2-2; tentative D call: TRBD2 (5 bases). The CDR3 extends over 17 amino acids. From germline, CDR1 is SEHNR and CDR2 FQNEAQ (reference sequence). With 0 bases removed from V and 5 bases from J, the gap between germline ends came to 16 bases. The CDR3 DNA follows: TGTGCCAGCAGCTTAGCATCACTTCTAGCACGTACCGGGGAGCTGTTTTTT. Its protein is CASSLASLLARTGELFF.

This clonotype was seen a handful of times. The chain couples TRBV3-1 to TRBJ1-6; D is unresolved. Germline V lookup: CDR1 LGHDT, CDR2 YNNKEL (reference sequence). CDR3 size: 14 residues. Trimming took off 1 base at V and 10 bases at J, with 11 bases between the two ends. CDR3 in DNA: TGTGCCAGCAGCCAAGCCGGACTTGAGTCACCCCTCCACTTT. Its translation is CASSQAGLESPLHF.